This entry lists 7 T cell receptor beta chains sequenced from one sample in a study of blood T cell repertoires in COVID-19. Libraries were prepared by immunoSEQ multiplex PCR; TCRdb keeps only in-frame clonotypes and omits some of them. The sample shows about 170,000 clones, about 85% of them seen only once. The specimen sequenced was peripheral blood. These receptors were collected from a man older than 75 with COVID-19, enrolled during active disease.

The chain couples TRBV19 to TRBJ1-5; TRBD1 is a possible D gene (5 bases). The CDR3 is 15 residues long. Germline assignment: CDR1 LNHDA and CDR2 SQIVND (reference sequence). V dropped 6 bases and J dropped 0 bases, with 12 bases sitting between them. Here the CDR3 reads CASRQGFNSNQPQHF. The DNA for the CDR3 is TGTGCCAGTAGGCAGGGATTTAATAGCAATCAGCCCCAGCATTTT.

The chain uses TRBV4-3 and TRBJ2-1, with D perhaps matching TRBD1 (5 bases). The germline V gene encodes CDR1 LGHNA and CDR2 YSLEER. The length of the CDR3 is 15 residues. The V end lost 4 bases, the J end lost 0 bases, and 10 bases lay between the germline ends. The CDR3 loop reads CASSRGGFSYNEQFF. The CDR3 DNA follows: TGCGCCAGCAGCCGGGGCGGTTTCTCCTACAATGAGCAGTTCTTC.

V gene TRBV6-1 combines with J gene TRBJ1-1; D is undetermined. CDR3 size: 13 residues. Germline V gene sequence: CDR1 MNHNS, CDR2 SASEGT. Trimming pared 2 bases from V and 6 bases from J, leaving 10 bases between. The CDR3 protein is CASSESGNPEAFF. The CDR3 nucleotides are TGTGCCAGCAGTGAAAGCGGAAACCCTGAAGCTTTCTTT.

The gene calls are TRBV6-1 and TRBJ1-2; D gene unclear. The germline gives CDR1 MNHNS, CDR2 SASEGT. The CDR3 is 15 residues long. The V and J ends lost 1 base and 2 bases respectively, with 11 bases between them. The CDR3 reads CASSEGWQMNYGYTF. The CDR3 coding sequence is TGTGCCAGCAGTGAAGGTTGGCAAATGAACTATGGCTACACCTTC.

The chain employs TRBV19 and TRBJ2-7, with no clear D. Germline V gene data show CDR1 as LNHDA and CDR2 as SQIVND (reference sequence). The CDR3 length is 15 residues. Trimming took off 1 base at V and 2 bases at J, with 12 bases between the two ends. Here the CDR3 DNA reads TGTGCCAGTAGTATAGCCCCAGGCGCGACCTACGAGCAGTACTTC. Translating it yields CASSIAPGATYEQYF.

The chain carries TRBV5-5 and TRBJ2-7, with D possibly matching TRBD2 (5 bases). Germline V CDR1 and CDR2: SGHKS, YYEKEE (reference sequence). With 4 bases removed from V and 2 bases from J, the gap between germline ends came to 7 bases. This CDR3 spans 12 amino acids. DNA for the CDR3: TGTGCCAGCAGCACCGGGACCTACGAGCAGTACTTC. This translates into CASSTGTYEQYF.

The chain links TRBV5-4 to TRBJ1-2, with 9 bases that match TRBD1. V gave up 0 bases and J gave up 8 bases; unmatched junction bases: 8. The germline gives CDR1 SGHNT, CDR2 YYREEE (reference sequence). This CDR3 comprises 15 residues. The CDR3 protein is CASSLVTGGKDGYTF. For the CDR3, the DNA is TGTGCCAGCAGCTTGGTAACAGGGGGCAAGGACGGCTACACCTTC.